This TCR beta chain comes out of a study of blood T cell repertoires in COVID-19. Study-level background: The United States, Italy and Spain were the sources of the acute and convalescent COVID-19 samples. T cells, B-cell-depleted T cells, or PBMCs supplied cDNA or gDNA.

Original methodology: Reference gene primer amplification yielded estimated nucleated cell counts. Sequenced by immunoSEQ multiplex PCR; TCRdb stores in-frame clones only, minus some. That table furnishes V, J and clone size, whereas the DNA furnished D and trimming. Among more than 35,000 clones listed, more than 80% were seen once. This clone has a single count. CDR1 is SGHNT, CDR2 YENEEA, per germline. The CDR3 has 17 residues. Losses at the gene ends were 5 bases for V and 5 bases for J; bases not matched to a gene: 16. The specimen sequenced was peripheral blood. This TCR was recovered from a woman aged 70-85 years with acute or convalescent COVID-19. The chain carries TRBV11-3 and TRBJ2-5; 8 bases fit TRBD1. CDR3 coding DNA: TGTGCCAGCAGCACACCCCGACAGGGGCCGCCAGACGAGACCCAGTACTTC. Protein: CASSTPRQGPPDETQYF.